This T cell receptor beta chain emerged from a study of T cell responses to AZD1222 COVID-19 vaccine. Study summary: Analyses pooled second doses at about 4 or about 12 weeks. Findings of the study overall: White British ancestry dominated among donors, who included more females, and clonal diversity was possibly underestimated. Reportedly, close to half of spike-specific TCRs are directed against unmutated variant regions.

Concerning this clone: Its specificity is unknown.

The method was immunoSEQ multiplex PCR; TCRdb's version includes in-frame clones alone and lacks a portion of them. The sample includes 100,000 to 150,000 clones, over 90% of them seen just once. Germline CDR1 and CDR2: MGHDK and SYGVNS. This CDR3 spans 12 amino acids. Trimming pared 4 bases from V and 7 bases from J, leaving 10 bases between. The TCR comes from an adult in good health. The gene calls are TRBV25-1 and TRBJ1-2, with a tentative D call TRBD1 (5 bases). Here the sequenced sample was peripheral blood, taken on day 0 of AZD1222 vaccination. CDR3 in DNA: TGTGCCAGCAGTGGTGGAGGGGTTGGCTACACCTTC. Translated: CASSGGGVGYTF.